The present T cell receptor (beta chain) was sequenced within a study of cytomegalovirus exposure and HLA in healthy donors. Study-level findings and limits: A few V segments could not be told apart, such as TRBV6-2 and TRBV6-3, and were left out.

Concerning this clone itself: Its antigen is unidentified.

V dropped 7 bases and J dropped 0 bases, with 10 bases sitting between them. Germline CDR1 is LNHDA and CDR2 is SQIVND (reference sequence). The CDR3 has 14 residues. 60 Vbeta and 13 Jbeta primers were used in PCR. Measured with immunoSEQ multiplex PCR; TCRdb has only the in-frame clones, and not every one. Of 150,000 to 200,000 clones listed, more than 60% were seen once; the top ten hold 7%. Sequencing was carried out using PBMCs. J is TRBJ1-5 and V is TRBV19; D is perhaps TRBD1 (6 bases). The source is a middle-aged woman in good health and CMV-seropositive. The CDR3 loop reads CASTGADSNQPQHF. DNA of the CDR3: TGTGCCAGTACAGGGGCCGATAGCAATCAGCCCCAGCATTTT.